The clone carrying this T cell receptor beta chain has a handful of counts. Its antigen is undetermined. These data are taken from a study of T cell responses to AZD1222 COVID-19 vaccine. Study in general: Second-dose schedules of about 4 or about 12 weeks were combined.

Germline trimming cut 6 bases from V and 6 bases from J; bases unmatched to any gene: 4. The germline gives CDR1 SNHLY, CDR2 FYNNEI. CDR3 length equals 12 residues. Study-level findings and limits: With two AZD1222 doses given, Spike-specific TCR breadth and depth both rose.

Sequencing was performed with immunoSEQ multiplex PCR; in TCRdb, only in-frame clones are kept and a portion is missing. The sample includes around 120,000 clones, about 92% of them seen just once. This sequence was found in an adult in good health. The rearrangement links TRBV2 to TRBJ1-2, with 7 bases identical to TRBD1. The specimen was peripheral blood, collected on day 0 of AZD1222 vaccination. The CDR3 is CASRPTGDGYTF. The CDR3 DNA is TGTGCCAGCAGACCTACAGGGGATGGCTACACCTTC.